Given below is one T cell receptor beta chain in context. The specificity of this receptor is unknown. No base quality information exists; no much larger clone differs at one position. This entry is derived from a study of blood T cell repertoires in COVID-19 (dated by TCRdb to the early 2020s). Regarding the research as a whole: The collaborator samples originated in the United States, Italy and Spain and spanned the acute and convalescent phases of COVID-19. The prospective study material was composed of cDNA or gDNA derived from T cells, B-cell-depleted T cells, or PBMCs. Subjects who had been exposed to COVID-19, were actively infected with it, or had recovered from it provided the deeply sampled blood TCRbeta repertoires that made up the dataset. A freely available public database, intended as a resource for researchers studying the immune response to SARS-CoV-2, is where the repertoires were released. The samples were drawn from the first 160 participants of the ongoing ImmuneRACE study and from some 1,300 subjects provided by 6 global collaborators. Sample metadata almost always included a de-identified subject ID, COVID-19 status, age in years and sex. Where HLA class I and class II types were available, the types were taken from metadata supplied by the sample provider, not from assay-based typing.

Inclusive of the bounding cysteine and phenylalanine, the CDR3 is 16 residues long. The only DNA kept is the CDR3, 48 bases in frame from the first base. Compared with germline, V lacks 3 bases and J lacks 4 bases; bases without a gene match: 6. The germline V gene sets CDR1 to KGHSH and CDR2 to LQKENI. One collaborating source in Seattle enrolled patients while the patients were actively infected and followed the patients over time throughout the course of disease. Each collaborating institution followed its own protocols to collect whole blood in K2EDTA tubes. For TCRbeta analysis, collaborators shipped samples as frozen whole blood, isolated PBMCs, or DNA extracted from either of those sample types. Beyond this particular receptor, the publication reports: How much clinical and demographic metadata was included differed by source and by participant, and the metadata was provided uncurated.

The immunoSEQ Assay, a bias-controlled multiplex PCR, was used to amplify TCRbeta CDR3 regions from genomic DNA. As for the authors' bioinformatics: Nucleated cell counts per sample were estimated from amplification of reference gene primers within the assay. To quantify the absolute abundance of each unique TCRbeta CDR3 rearrangement, sequence reads were collapsed and filtered. Productive Simpson clonality was computed per sample as the square root of Simpson's diversity index over productive rearrangements. This immuneACCESS table, as held by TCRdb, lists in-frame sequences with V and J called but not all clones. Of the missing ones, under half trace to an unresolved V gene in checked studies; the others have no known cause. That table furnishes V, J and clone size, whereas the DNA furnished D and trimming. Across this sample there are 97,000 or so clones, with over 85% seen only once. Of the sample, more than 1.5% is held by the ten largest clones.

The source material was peripheral blood. The clonotype was recovered from a woman aged 45-65 years with COVID-19, enrolled during active disease. In this chain, TRBV18 is recombined with TRBJ1-1, with 12 bases aligning to TRBD1. The nucleotide sequence is TGTGCCAGCTCACCGGCCGGGACAGGGGGCATCACTGAAGCTTTCTTT. Its amino acids are CASSPAGTGGITEAFF.